This T cell receptor (beta chain) was retrieved from a study of T cells expressing NK-cell markers. Background on the study: Sequencing covered eight donors, seven HCMV-seropositive and one seronegative.

Regarding the study as a whole: The study found dominant NKG2C+ clonotypes at roughly 1.0-7.0% of CD8+ T cells in six donors. HCMV specificity of the expanded NKG2C+ T cell clones stayed unclear.

This CDR3 region has 16 residues. Worth noting for this clonotype: What it binds is unknown.

With UMIs, 5'RACE template switching was used to make TCR beta cDNA. TCRdb re-called the 5' RACE reads and catalogs CDR3 proteins one per entry, DNA excluded. Its table lists 500,000 to 600,000 distinct CDR3 sequences. The receptor's source is a man younger than 30 in good health. Specimen: blood T cells: a sorted CD56 or NKG2C T cell subset, CD4+ or CD8+ T cells, or bulk PBMC T cells (not recorded which). The J gene is TRBJ2-1, the V gene TRBV12-3 or TRBV12-4; as DNA is missing, the TRBD1 call by TCRdb cannot be tested. Here the CDR3 reads CASSYTPGQIYNEQFF.